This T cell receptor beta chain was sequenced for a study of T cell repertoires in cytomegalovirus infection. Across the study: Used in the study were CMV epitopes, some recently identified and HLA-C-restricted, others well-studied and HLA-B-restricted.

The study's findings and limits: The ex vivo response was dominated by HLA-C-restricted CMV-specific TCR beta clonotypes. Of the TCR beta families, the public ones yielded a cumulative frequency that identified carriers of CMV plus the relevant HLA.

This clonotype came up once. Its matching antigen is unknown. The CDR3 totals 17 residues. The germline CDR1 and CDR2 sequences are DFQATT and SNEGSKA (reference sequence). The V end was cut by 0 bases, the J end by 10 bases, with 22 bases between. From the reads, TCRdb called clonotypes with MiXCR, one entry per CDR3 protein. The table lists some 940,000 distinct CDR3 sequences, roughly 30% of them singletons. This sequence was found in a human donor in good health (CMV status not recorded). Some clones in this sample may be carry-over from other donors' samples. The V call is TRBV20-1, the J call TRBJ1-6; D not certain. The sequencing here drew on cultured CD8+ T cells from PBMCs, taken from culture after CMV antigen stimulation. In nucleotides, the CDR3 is TGCAGTGCTAGAGAGGGTACAGCCAAAAGAGTCAACTCACCCCTCCACTTT. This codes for CSAREGTAKRVNSPLHF.